Each of the 22 T cell receptor beta chains below was sequenced from the same sample in a study of T cells in localized non-small cell lung cancer. Some clones are missing from TCRdb's copy, which holds only in-frame ones; the method was immunoSEQ multiplex PCR. The repertoire has fewer than 900 clones, approximately 22% of them found once; the top ten carry over 11%. The sequences come from normal lung tissue next to the tumor, collected before any cancer treatment. These receptor sequences come from a man aged 40 to 69 with stage I lung adenocarcinoma.

The gene calls are TRBV30 and TRBJ2-3, with D hard to call. The CDR3 sequence is 14 residues long. CDR1 GTSNPN and CDR2 SVGIG come from the germline V gene (reference sequence). Trimming left V 2 bases short and J 2 bases short, with 11 bases between. This CDR3 reads CAWSPGLNTDTQYF. The CDR3 DNA follows: TGTGCCTGGAGTCCGGGCCTGAACACAGATACGCAGTATTTT. Full variable domain (remainder filled in from reference TRBV30 and TRBJ2-3): SQTIHQWPATLVQPVGSPLSLECTVEGTSNPNLYWYRQAAGRGLQLLFYSVGIGQISSEVPQNLSASRPQDRQFILSSKKLLLSDSGFYLCAWSPGLNTDTQYFGPGTRLTVL.

This clone is medium-sized by share. The J gene is TRBJ2-1, the V gene TRBV4-1; 13 bases fit TRBD2. The germline gives CDR1 MGHRA, CDR2 YSYEKL. V shed 4 bases, J shed 7 bases, and the junction held 7 bases outside the gene matches. This CDR3 comprises 16 residues. The CDR3 coding sequence is TGCGCCAGCAGCCCGCCGCGGACTAGCGGGAGTAATGAGCAGTTCTTC. Protein sequence: CASSPPRTSGSNEQFF.

The chain employs TRBV11-3 and TRBJ2-1, with TRBD1 matching over 7 bases. Germline loops: CDR1 SGHNT, CDR2 YENEEA. The CDR3 runs 14 residues. Trimming cost V 5 bases and J 3 bases; bases outside gene matches: 4. CDR3 nucleotides: TGTGCCAGCAGCCGACAGGGACGCTACAATGAGCAGTTCTTC. This sequence encodes CASSRQGRYNEQFF. Based on the CDR3 plus reference TRBV11-3 and TRBJ2-1, the full variable domain is EAGVVQSPRYKIIEKKQPVAFWCNPISGHNTLYWYLQNLGQGPELLIRYENEEAVDDSQLPKDRFSAERLKGVDSTLKIQPAELGDSAVYLCASSRQGRYNEQFFGPGTRLTVL.

This clone was seen a handful of times. This chain links TRBV6-8 with TRBJ1-3; 8 bases map to TRBD1. J lost 0 bases, V lost 6 bases, and 7 bases had no gene match. The CDR3 spans 16 residues. In germline, CDR1 is MNHGY, CDR2 SAAAGT. The DNA of the CDR3 is TGTGCCAGCAGGAGTCAGGGGGCCGACTCTGGAAACACCATATATTTT. Protein product: CASRSQGADSGNTIYF.

The chain employs TRBV10-2 and TRBJ2-2; TRBD2 matches at 13 bases. CDR3 size: 16 residues. V lost 7 bases, J lost 5 bases, and 7 bases stayed unmatched. Germline V gives CDR1 WSHSY, CDR2 SAAADI. The CDR3 protein is CASKGLAGTLTGELFF. The DNA for the CDR3 is TGCGCCAGCAAGGGACTAGCGGGGACCCTAACCGGGGAGCTGTTTTTT.

By frequency in the sample, this clone is medium-sized. V and J are TRBV11-3 and TRBJ2-1; 10 nucleotides match TRBD1. The J segment lost 0 bases and the V segment lost 4 bases, leaving 3 bases of the junction unmatched. The length of the CDR3 is 16 residues. Germline V gene lookup returns CDR1 SGHNT and CDR2 YENEEA. CDR3: CASSSTGGDSYNEQFF. For the CDR3, the DNA is TGTGCCAGCAGCTCGACAGGGGGCGACTCCTACAATGAGCAGTTCTTC.

In this sample, this clone turned up a few times. The CDR3 loop reads CASSLGGPYNEQFF. The CDR3 region has the DNA TGTGCCAGCAGCTTAGGAGGCCCATACAATGAGCAGTTCTTC. The chain carries TRBV11-3 and TRBJ2-1; D remains unclear. V gave up 1 base and J gave up 4 bases, with 8 bases separating them. From germline, CDR1 is SGHNT and CDR2 YENEEA. The CDR3 is 14 amino acids. Combining the CDR3 with reference TRBV11-3 and TRBJ2-1 gives the whole variable domain EAGVVQSPRYKIIEKKQPVAFWCNPISGHNTLYWYLQNLGQGPELLIRYENEEAVDDSQLPKDRFSAERLKGVDSTLKIQPAELGDSAVYLCASSLGGPYNEQFFGPGTRLTVL.

The chain uses TRBV19 and TRBJ2-1; D may match TRBD1 or TRBD2 (5 bases each). Germline CDR1 and CDR2: LNHDA and SQIVND (reference sequence). V gave up 1 base and J gave up 6 bases, with 16 bases separating them. The CDR3 is 16 residues long. This CDR3 is CASSIGRHIGGNEQFF. CDR3 sequence (DNA): TGTGCCAGTAGTATAGGGCGGCATATTGGGGGCAATGAGCAGTTCTTC.

The genes are TRBV11-3 and TRBJ1-1; D unresolved. The germline V and J ends were trimmed by 3 bases and 1 base, with 9 bases remaining between them. CDR1 SGHNT and CDR2 YENEEA come from the germline V gene. The CDR3 has 14 residues. CDR3 in DNA: TGTGCCAGCAGCTTGGAGTCTGGGAACACTGAAGCTTTCTTT. Encoded protein: CASSLESGNTEAFF.

Within the sample, this clone is medium-sized. This chain joins TRBV7-5 and TRBJ2-7; TRBD2 is taken as the D call from the table, unchecked against the DNA. TRBV7-5 represents a pseudogene. The CDR3 is 16 residues long. In DNA form, the CDR3 reads TGTGTCAGAAGCTTAGGGCAACAGGGAGGGACCTACGAGCAGTACGTC. As protein: CVRSLGQQGGTYEQYV.

This clone occurred a few times. This sequence joins TRBV29-1 and TRBJ2-1; no clear D gene. CDR3 size: 14 residues. The V gene lost 6 bases and the J gene lost 4 bases, with 16 bases spanning the gap. Germline CDR1 reads SQVTM; CDR2 reads ANQGSEA. The CDR3 reads CSVSSQHRYNEQFF. CDR3 coding DNA: TGCAGCGTCTCTTCACAGCACCGATACAATGAGCAGTTCTTC.

The chain recombines TRBV19 with TRBJ2-3; a possible D gene is TRBD1 (7 bases). The germline V gene encodes CDR1 LNHDA and CDR2 SQIVND (reference sequence). The CDR3 runs 14 residues. V was pared by 7 bases and J by 1 base, with 12 bases between. The CDR3 sequence: CASTTGEGTDTQYF. CDR3 nucleotide sequence: TGTGCCAGTACCACAGGGGAGGGCACAGATACGCAGTATTTT.

The rearrangement uses TRBV11-3 and TRBJ2-2, with 13 bases matching TRBD2. The CDR3 runs to 17 residues. Germline V gene lookup returns CDR1 SGHNT and CDR2 YENEEA. V was clipped by 6 bases and J by 2 bases; unmatched bases: 6. CDR3: CASSPTSGRPNTGELFF. The CDR3 DNA reads TGTGCCAGCAGTCCGACTAGCGGGAGGCCAAACACCGGGGAGCTGTTTTTT.

This clone is termed large. This sequence joins TRBV11-3 and TRBJ1-2; TRBD1 is a possible D gene (5 bases). Trimming pared 5 bases from V and 5 bases from J, leaving 15 bases between. The germline V gene has CDR1 SGHNT and CDR2 YENEEA. This CDR3 has 14 amino acids. The CDR3 reads CASSLMGGRYGYTF. For the CDR3, the DNA is TGTGCCAGCAGCCTGATGGGGGGTCGATATGGCTACACCTTC. Combining the CDR3 with reference TRBV11-3 and TRBJ1-2 gives the whole variable domain EAGVVQSPRYKIIEKKQPVAFWCNPISGHNTLYWYLQNLGQGPELLIRYENEEAVDDSQLPKDRFSAERLKGVDSTLKIQPAELGDSAVYLCASSLMGGRYGYTFGSGTRLTVV.

The V and J genes are TRBV4-1 and TRBJ2-3; perhaps TRBD2 as D (6 bases). The CDR3 extends over 14 amino acids. The germline CDR1 and CDR2 sequences are MGHRA and YSYEKL. Deletions cut 1 base from V and 1 base from J, with 6 bases between. CDR3 residues: CASSQASGTDTQYF. The CDR3 DNA reads TGCGCCAGCAGCCAAGCTAGCGGCACAGATACGCAGTATTTT.

This clone is categorized as medium-sized. This rearrangement joins TRBV11-3 to TRBJ2-5, with D hard to call. CDR3 length: 14 amino acids. The ends were cut back, 2 bases at V and 2 bases at J, with 9 bases in the middle. Germline values: CDR1 SGHNT, CDR2 YENEEA. The CDR3 coding sequence is TGTGCCAGCAGCTTAACAGCCGTACAAGAGACCCAGTACTTC. Amino acids: CASSLTAVQETQYF.

This clone was counted between two and nine times. The chain uses TRBV28 and TRBJ2-3; 9 positions agree with TRBD2. CDR1 MDHEN and CDR2 SYDVKM come from the germline V gene. V shed 3 bases, J shed 1 base, and the junction held 2 bases outside the gene matches. This CDR3 region has 15 residues. The CDR3 DNA reads as TGTGCCAGCAGTTTCCCTAGCGGGGGCACAGATACGCAGTATTTT. Its protein is CASSFPSGGTDTQYF. Based on the CDR3 plus reference TRBV28 and TRBJ2-3, the full variable domain is DVKVTQSSRYLVKRTGEKVFLECVQDMDHENMFWYRQDPGLGLRLIYFSYDVKMKEKGDIPEGYSVSREKKERFSLILESASTNQTSMYLCASSFPSGGTDTQYFGPGTRLTVL.

The chain combines TRBV6-8 with TRBJ2-3; 10 bases map to TRBD2. The V gene end was trimmed by 5 bases and the J gene end by 1 base; junction bases not matched to a gene: 0. From germline, CDR1 is MNHGY and CDR2 SAAAGT. This CDR3 spans 14 amino acids. The CDR3 protein is CASSGTSGTDTQYF. As DNA, the CDR3 is TGTGCCAGCAGTGGGACTAGCGGCACAGATACGCAGTATTTT.

This clone was found a few times. The same CDR3 is also encoded by other DNA sequences in this sample. V is TRBV11-3 and J is TRBJ2-3; no definite D call. CDR3 length equals 14 residues. V gave up 1 base and J gave up 0 bases, with 5 bases separating them. Per germline, CDR1 SGHNT and CDR2 YENEEA. The CDR3 reads CASSLGGSTDTQYF. The DNA of the CDR3 is TGTGCCAGCAGCTTAGGCGGAAGCACAGATACGCAGTATTTT.

This clone has just a few counts. V gene TRBV9 combines with J gene TRBJ1-2, with D uncertain. In germline, CDR1 is SGDLS, CDR2 YYNGEE. With 7 bases removed from V and 2 bases from J, the gap between germline ends came to 18 bases. The CDR3 spans 15 residues. In nucleotides, the CDR3 is TGTGCCAGCGTGTCTTCCGTGGACGGAAACTATGGCTACACCTTC. The encoded protein is CASVSSVDGNYGYTF.

By sample share, this clone is medium-sized. The CDR3, as DNA: TGTGCCAGCAGCTTAGTAGGGGGACAGGGGGTGTACGAGCAGTACTTC. Translation gives CASSLVGGQGVYEQYF. The chain has TRBV11-3 and TRBJ2-7; TRBD1 matches at 11 bases. The germline V gene has CDR1 SGHNT and CDR2 YENEEA. The CDR3 is 16 residues long. The trim removed 1 base at V and 4 bases at J, leaving 6 bases unmatched.

The chain is built from TRBV9 and TRBJ2-3, with TRBD1 matching 12 bases. CDR3 length: 15 amino acids. The germline gives CDR1 SGDLS, CDR2 YYNGEE. The J segment lost 4 bases and the V segment lost 4 bases, leaving 4 bases of the junction unmatched. The DNA of the CDR3 is TGTGCCAGCAGCCCGGGACAGGGGGCAGCAGATACGCAGTATTTT. Residues: CASSPGQGAADTQYF.